These T cell receptor beta chains were read from a single sample in a study of cytomegalovirus exposure and HLA in healthy donors. Repertoires were generated with immunoSEQ multiplex PCR, while TCRdb's copy carries only in-frame clones and drops some. This sample has under 200,000 clones, with roughly 13% found just once. The sample was PBMCs. The receptors were gathered from a man aged 45-60 years in good health and CMV-seropositive. The CDR3 runs from the conserved cysteine through the conserved F or W. A D gene is named only where the DNA matches it firmly. Only part of the rows carry a size: once, few, many, or a class if the clone is expanded.

J | V | D | size | DNA | CDR3
TRBJ2-3 | TRBV10-3 | - | - | TGTGCCATCAGTGAACTAGGACGGGCCAGCACAGATACGCAGTATTTT | CAISELGRASTDTQYF
TRBJ2-1 | TRBV4-1 | - | few | TGCGCCAGCAGCCACGTACAGGTTAACTCCTACAATGAGCAGTTCTTC | CASSHVQVNSYNEQFF
TRBJ2-7 | TRBV6-5 | TRBD2 | - | TGTGCCAGCAGTTACTCTTCTAGCGGGTACGAGCAGTACTTC | CASSYSSSGYEQYF
TRBJ1-5 | TRBV6-4 | TRBD1 | - | TGTGCCAGCAGCCTGACAGGGGACCAGCCCCAGCATTTT | CASSLTGDQPQHF
TRBJ2-7 | TRBV18 | - | - | TGTGCCAGCTCACCACGATCAGGGCGTTTCATCTACGAGCAGTACTTC | CASSPRSGRFIYEQYF
TRBJ2-5 | TRBV6-1 | - | - | TGTGCCAGCAGTAGGGGGGGCGAGTACCAAGAGACCCAGTACTTC | CASSRGGEYQETQYF
TRBJ1-5 | TRBV6-6 | - | - | TGTGCCAGCAGGGACAGCCTTAGCAATCAGCCCCAGCATTTT | CASRDSLSNQPQHF
TRBJ1-6 | TRBV6-6 | - | - | TGTGCCAGCAGCCTGGAGGGGTTAAGCTCACCCCTCCACTTT | CASSLEGLSSPLHF
TRBJ2-3 | TRBV7-8 | TRBD1 | few | TGTGCCAGCAGCCCCAGGGACAGGGGGGATCGCACAGATACGCAGTATTTT | CASSPRDRGDRTDTQYF
TRBJ2-5 | TRBV7-9 | - | few | TGTGCCAGCAGCTTCGGGGGAGAGACCCAGTACTTC | CASSFGGETQYF
TRBJ2-3 | TRBV7-2 | TRBD2 | few | TGTGCCAGCAGCTTAGGGCTAGCGGGGGGCAACACAGATACGCAGTATTTT | CASSLGLAGGNTDTQYF
TRBJ2-5 | TRBV28 | - | few | TGTGCCAGCAGTTCCCCCCCTAAAGAGACCCAGTACTTC | CASSSPPKETQYF
TRBJ2-5 | TRBV5-1 | TRBD2 | - | TGCGCCAGCAGCTGGGGGACTAGCGGGGGGACACAAGAGACCCAGTACTTC | CASSWGTSGGTQETQYF
TRBJ1-6 | TRBV4-3 | - | - | TGCGCCAGCAGCCAAGATAGCGTAAATTATAATTCACCCCTCCACTTT | CASSQDSVNYNSPLHF
TRBJ2-5 | TRBV7-2 | TRBD2 | few | TGTGCCAGCAGCTTTTCGGGAGGGCAAGAGACCCAGTACTTC | CASSFSGGQETQYF
TRBJ2-3 | TRBV9 | TRBD1 | few | TGTGCCAGCAGCGCTCGGGACAGAACTAGCACAGATACGCAGTATTTT | CASSARDRTSTDTQYF
TRBJ1-2 | TRBV2 | - | - | TGTGCCAGCCGGGGGGGGGACGGCTATGGCTACACCTTC | CASRGGDGYGYTF
TRBJ2-1 | TRBV25-1 | TRBD2 | - | TGTGCCAGCAGTTCCGGGACGGGGGGGATCGATGAGCAGTTCTTC | CASSSGTGGIDEQFF
TRBJ2-1 | TRBV4-2 | TRBD1 | - | TGTGCCAGCAGCCTTTTAGTACAGGGGGCGCACGATGAGCAGTTCTTC | CASSLLVQGAHDEQFF
TRBJ1-2 | TRBV27 | TRBD1 | - | TGTGCCAGCAGTTTAGCCGGGACAGGGGGTGGCAGCTATGGCTACACCTTC | CASSLAGTGGGSYGYTF
TRBJ1-4 | TRBV29-1 | - | - | TGCAGCGGGGGCGGTGGTGAAAAACTGTTTTTT | CSGGGGEKLFF
TRBJ2-7 | TRBV7-2 | TRBD1 | few | TGTGCCAGCAGCGATCGGACAGGGGGAAACGAGCAGTACTTC | CASSDRTGGNEQYF
TRBJ1-5 | TRBV28 | TRBD1 | few | TGTGCCAGCAGACCCGGGACAGGGGTTCAGCCCCAGCATTTT | CASRPGTGVQPQHF
TRBJ2-1 | TRBV7-2 | - | - | TGTGCCAGCAGCCCCTGGGGCCAAGGCTCCTACAATGAGCAGTTCTTC | CASSPWGQGSYNEQFF
TRBJ1-1 | TRBV6-4 | TRBD1 | few | TGTGCCAGCAGTGACACTAACAGGGGCACTGAAGCTTTCTTT | CASSDTNRGTEAFF
TRBJ1-5 | TRBV7-2 | TRBD1 | - | TGTGCCAGCAGCAACAGGGGGCAAAGAAATCAGCCCCAGCATTTT | CASSNRGQRNQPQHF
TRBJ1-5 | TRBV11-2 | - | - | TGTGCCAGCAGCTTAGCAGGCGGGGCTCAGCCCCAGCATTTT | CASSLAGGAQPQHF
TRBJ2-7 | TRBV29-1 | TRBD1 | - | TGCAGCATAGGACAGGGGGACCACGAGCAGTACTTC | CSIGQGDHEQYF
TRBJ2-7 | TRBV4-2 | - | few | TGTGCCAGCAGCCCGCAGGGGCACGAGCAGTACTTC | CASSPQGHEQYF
TRBJ1-4 | TRBV6-1 | - | - | TGTGCCAGCAGTGAAGCGAGAAATGAAAAACTGTTTTTT | CASSEARNEKLFF
TRBJ2-5 | TRBV7-7 | TRBD1 | few | TGTGCCAGCAGCTTGGACAGGGGGGTCGGAGAGACCCAGTACTTC | CASSLDRGVGETQYF
TRBJ2-1 | TRBV5-1 | - | - | TGCGCCAGCAGCTCGAGAACTAGTTCCTACAATGAGCAGTTCTTC | CASSSRTSSYNEQFF
TRBJ2-5 | TRBV27 | - | few | TGTGCCAGCAGCCGGGCGGGGTACCAAGAGACCCAGTACTTC | CASSRAGYQETQYF
TRBJ2-3 | TRBV28 | TRBD2 | - | TGTGCCAGCAGGACCACTAGCGGATTAACAGATACGCAGTATTTT | CASRTTSGLTDTQYF
TRBJ2-3 | TRBV5-4 | TRBD1 | few | TGTGCCAGCAGCTATGGTGTGCAGGGGGTAACAGATACGCAGTATTTT | CASSYGVQGVTDTQYF
TRBJ1-1 | TRBV7-2 | - | many | TGTGCCAGCAGCTTAGGAGGGTTCAGCCCTGAAGCTTTCTTT | CASSLGGFSPEAFF
TRBJ2-1 | TRBV18 | TRBD2 | - | TGTGCCAGCTCACCCAGCGGGAGCTCCTACAATGAGCAGTTCTTC | CASSPSGSSYNEQFF
TRBJ1-1 | TRBV9 | - | few | TGTGCCAGCAGCGAGGGGTACGGAGACTCCGAAGCTTTCTTT | CASSEGYGDSEAFF
TRBJ1-3 | TRBV30 | - | - | TGTGCCTGGAGTGTACTGGACAGTAGAAACACCATATATTTT | CAWSVLDSRNTIYF
TRBJ1-2 | TRBV6-5 | - | few | TGTGCCAGCAGTTACGGGCAGGGGCCTACTAACTATGGCTACACCTTC | CASSYGQGPTNYGYTF